This TCR beta chain was captured in a study of T cell responses to AZD1222 COVID-19 vaccine. CDR1 SGDLS and CDR2 YYNGEE come from the germline V gene. V lost 4 bases and J lost 0, with 13 bases in between. This CDR3 region has 15 residues. Sequencing used immunoSEQ multiplex PCR; TCRdb keeps in-frame clones, though not all of them. Of approximately 24,000 clones in the sample, about 90% were seen once. The chain has TRBV9 and TRBJ1-2; D possibly corresponds to TRBD1 (5 bases). The sequences come from peripheral blood, collected 28 days after the second AZD1222 dose. The source of this sequence is an adult who received the AZD1222 COVID-19 vaccine. In nucleotides, the CDR3 is TGTGCCAGCAGCTCACGCAGGGATGCTAACTATGGCTACACCTTC. Translating it yields CASSSRRDANYGYTF.